This TCR beta chain was found in a study of blood T cell repertoires in COVID-19. Overall study: The United States, Italy and Spain were the sources of the acute and convalescent COVID-19 samples. The cDNA or gDNA used as material had been derived from T cells, B-cell-depleted T cells, or PBMCs.

In the original workflow: Nucleated cell number was recorded as an estimate derived from reference gene primer amplification. Assay: immunoSEQ multiplex PCR; the TCRdb copy retains only in-frame clones and omits some. V, J and clone size are those of that table, while D and trimming were read from the DNA. This sample carries a few hundred thousand clones, around 86% of them seen once, and the ten largest clones take about 0.94%. Sequencing input: peripheral blood. The source is a woman between 40 and 55 years old who had recovered from COVID-19.

The CDR3 DNA reads as TGTGCCAGCAGCCAAGATGCAGGGGTCCGCACCGGGGAGCTGTTTTTT. Encoded protein: CASSQDAGVRTGELFF. The chain has TRBV3-1 (or the pseudogene TRBV3-2) and TRBJ2-2; a possible D gene is TRBD1 (6 bases). The V end lost 0 bases, the J end lost 4 bases, and 12 bases lay between the germline ends. The CDR3 totals 16 residues. CDR1 and CDR2 from the germline V gene are LGHDT and YNNKEL (reference sequence).